In its sample, the clone carrying this T cell receptor beta chain was seen many times. Its antigen remains unknown. TCRdb itself ran the reads through MiXCR, one entry per CDR3 protein. The data show approximately 140,000 distinct CDR3 sequences, with roughly 8.2% seen just once and 10% held by the top ten. This sample is drawn from a study of T cell repertoires in cytomegalovirus infection. Study background: Both CMV infection and a matching HLA type were indicated by public TCR beta signatures.

Study-level points and caveats: Clonotypes of TCR beta that were HLA-C-restricted and CMV-specific dominated the ex vivo response.

Germline CDR1 is SQVTM and CDR2 is ANQGSEA. The CDR3 runs 13 residues. The chain couples TRBV29-1 to TRBJ2-3, with TRBD1 as a possible D gene (5 bases). The TCR originated in a human donor in good health (CMV status not recorded). Some clones in this sample may be carry-over from other donors' samples. The sample consisted of PBMCs. The CDR3 loop is CSAFPGFTDTQYF. CDR3 nucleotide sequence: TGCTCAGCGTTCCCAGGGTTCACAGATACGCAGTATTTT.